This T cell receptor beta chain was recovered during a study of T cell changes during pregnancy in multiple sclerosis. Repertoires were generated with immunoSEQ multiplex PCR, while TCRdb's copy carries only in-frame clones and drops some. This sample carries 25,000 to 35,000 clones, around 90% of them seen once, and the ten largest clones take about 0.5%. CDR1 is SEHNR and CDR2 is FQNEAQ in the germline V gene (reference sequence). The CDR3 totals 15 residues. Losses at the gene ends were 5 bases for V and 4 bases for J; bases not matched to a gene: 7. The starting material was CD4+ T cells from peripheral blood mononuclear cells, obtained in the third trimester of pregnancy. This chain connects TRBV7-9 to TRBJ2-3; 9 bases are a match to TRBD2. The TCR comes from a female donor in good health, enrolled as a control in a pregnancy study. In DNA form, the CDR3 reads TGTGCCAGCAGCCTGGTTAGCGGGGGCGCAGATACGCAGTATTTT. It translates to CASSLVSGGADTQYF.